Each of the 5 T cell receptor beta chains below was sequenced from the same sample in a study of T cell responses to AZD1222 COVID-19 vaccine. TCRdb's copy holds only in-frame clones and misses some; the assay was immunoSEQ multiplex PCR. The sample carries about 150,000 clones, about 92% recorded once. The specimen comprised peripheral blood, sampled 28 days after the second AZD1222 dose. These receptors came from an adult who received the AZD1222 COVID-19 vaccine.

V and J are TRBV24-1 and TRBJ1-2, with D unclear. V lost 3 bases and J lost 4, with 2 bases in between. The CDR3 is 11 residues long. The germline gives CDR1 KGHDR, CDR2 SFDVKD. CDR3 DNA sequence: TGTGCCACCAGTGATCGCTATGGCTACACCTTC. It codes for CATSDRYGYTF.

The chain combines TRBV5-1 with TRBJ2-1; TRBD1 aligns across 8 bases. The CDR3 extends over 15 amino acids. V lost 2 bases, J lost 2 bases, and 3 bases stayed unmatched. Germline CDR1 and CDR2: SGHRS and YFSETQ. The CDR3 sequence: CASSFATGAYNEQFF. The CDR3 coding sequence is TGCGCCAGCAGCTTCGCGACAGGGGCCTACAATGAGCAGTTCTTC.

This chain connects TRBV12-3 or TRBV12-4 to TRBJ1-4; D is uncertain. The CDR3 sequence is 13 residues long. Trimming cost V 4 bases and J 9 bases, with 12 bases left between them. CDR3 nucleotides: TGTGCCAGCAGTTCGACTAGTTGGAAAAAACTGTTTTTT. Amino acids: CASSSTSWKKLFF.

This chain uses TRBV5-1 with TRBJ2-7; possible D gene TRBD1, 6 bases. With 5 bases removed from V and 3 bases from J, the gap between germline ends came to 12 bases. Germline CDR1 reads SGHRS; CDR2 reads YFSETQ. This CDR3 comprises 13 residues. CDR3 bases: TGCGCCAGCAGTCTCGACAGGCACTACGAGCAGTACTTC. The encoded protein is CASSLDRHYEQYF.

This sequence joins TRBV6-2 or TRBV6-3 and TRBJ2-7; 8 bases fit TRBD2. Germline CDR1 is MNHEY and CDR2 is SVGEGT. This CDR3 spans 16 amino acids. J gave up 3 bases and V 6 bases, and 13 bases lay outside the gene matches. As DNA, the CDR3 is TGTGCCAGCAGGCCTCGAGACCGGGGGGGACACTACGAGCAGTACTTC. Its translation is CASRPRDRGGHYEQYF.